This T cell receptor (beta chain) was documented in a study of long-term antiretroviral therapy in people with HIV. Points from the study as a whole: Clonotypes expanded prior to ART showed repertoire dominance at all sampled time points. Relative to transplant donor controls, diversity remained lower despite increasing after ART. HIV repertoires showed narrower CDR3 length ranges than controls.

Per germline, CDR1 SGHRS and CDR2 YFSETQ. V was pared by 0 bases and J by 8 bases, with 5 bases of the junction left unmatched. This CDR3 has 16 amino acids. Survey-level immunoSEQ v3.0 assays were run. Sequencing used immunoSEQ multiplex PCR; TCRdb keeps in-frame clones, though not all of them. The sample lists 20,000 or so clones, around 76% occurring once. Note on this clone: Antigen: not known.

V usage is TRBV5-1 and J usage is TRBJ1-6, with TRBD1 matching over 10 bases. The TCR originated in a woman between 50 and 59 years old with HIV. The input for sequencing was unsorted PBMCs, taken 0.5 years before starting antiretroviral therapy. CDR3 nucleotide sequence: TGCGCCAGCAGCTTGGCCCCGGACAGGGGGGATTCACCCCTCCACTTT. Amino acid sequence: CASSLAPDRGDSPLHF.